The 2 T cell receptor beta chains below come from one sample, sequenced in a study of blood T cell repertoires in COVID-19. This table comes from immunoSEQ multiplex PCR, and its TCRdb copy is limited to in-frame clones, with some not included. Among 150,000 to 200,000 clones listed, about 84% were seen once. The specimen was PBMCs or T cells enriched from blood (not recorded which). All receptors derive from a man aged 40-49 years who had recovered from COVID-19.

The CDR3: CASSREEPQDYGYTF. In DNA, the CDR3 is TGTGCCAGTTCCCGTGAGGAGCCTCAAGACTATGGCTACACCTTC. The chain couples TRBV19 to TRBJ1-2; unclear D gene. The CDR3 sequence is 15 residues long. CDR1 and CDR2 from the germline V gene are LNHDA and SQIVND (reference sequence). Deletions cut 8 bases from V and 3 bases from J, with 19 bases between.

The chain employs TRBV7-3 and TRBJ1-1; D might be TRBD1 (5 bases). Trimming shortened V by 5 bases and J by 3 bases, and 10 bases separated the two germline ends. Germline CDR1 and CDR2: SGHTA and FQGTGA. The CDR3 loop spans 13 amino acids. CDR3 in amino acids: CASSRGWDTEAFF. CDR3 nucleotides: TGTGCCAGCAGCCGGGGGTGGGACACTGAAGCTTTCTTT.